The 20 T cell receptor beta chains reported below all come from one sample, sequenced in a study of blood T cell repertoires in COVID-19. Generated by immunoSEQ multiplex PCR, the TCRdb table keeps only in-frame clones and is missing some. Of around 230,000 clones listed, 80% to 85% are singletons. Sequenced input: peripheral blood. The receptors stem from a man between 35 and 55 years old with acute or convalescent COVID-19.

The V and J genes are TRBV7-9 and TRBJ1-1; 7 nucleotides agree with TRBD1. V lost 4 bases to trimming and J lost 2 bases; unmatched junction nucleotides: 4. The CDR3 extends over 14 amino acids. Germline lookup yields CDR1 SEHNR and CDR2 FQNEAQ (reference sequence). The CDR3 sequence is CASSYGTANTEAFF. The CDR3 bases are TGTGCCAGCAGCTATGGGACAGCTAACACTGAAGCTTTCTTT.

The chain has TRBV6-1 and TRBJ2-1, with 12 positions matching TRBD2. V was clipped by 3 bases and J by 6 bases; unmatched bases: 3. The V gene's germline CDR1 is MNHNS and CDR2 SASEGT. The CDR3 covers 15 residues. The CDR3 bases are TGTGCCAGCAGTGACCGGACTAGCGGGATCAATGAGCAGTTCTTC. This gives the protein CASSDRTSGINEQFF.

This clone was seen more than once but under ten times. The chain links TRBV6-6 to TRBJ1-2, with 7 bases lining up with TRBD1. J lost 6 bases, V lost 5 bases, and 9 bases had no gene match. This CDR3 has 14 residues. Germline V gene data show CDR1 as MNHNY and CDR2 as SVGAGI (reference sequence). CDR3 loop: CASSSRPTGNGYTF. Written as DNA, the CDR3 is TGTGCCAGCAGTAGCCGACCGACAGGGAATGGCTACACCTTC.

There are a few counts of this clone. The germline gene is not matched at one end of the junction; a read error may be the cause. V usage is TRBV4-1 and J usage is TRBJ1-1; TRBD1 might be the D (5 bases). Germline V CDR1 and CDR2: MGHRA, YSYEKL. The CDR3 totals 15 residues. CDR3 loop: CASSPVGRQNNEAFF. The CDR3 nucleotides read TGCGCCAGCAGCCCCGTTGGTAGACAGAACAATGAAGCTTTCTTT.

This chain connects TRBV19 to TRBJ2-2; the D gene is possibly TRBD1 (6 bases). Trimming took 6 bases from V and 1 from J, leaving 9 bases between them. Germline V gene sequence: CDR1 LNHDA, CDR2 SQIVND (reference sequence). The CDR3 contains 14 residues. The CDR3 here is CASRRQVNTGELFF. The CDR3 region has the DNA TGTGCCAGTAGGAGACAGGTGAACACCGGGGAGCTGTTTTTT.

The chain joins TRBV5-1 to TRBJ2-1; no clear D gene. Germline CDR1 and CDR2: SGHRS and YFSETQ. V lost 4 bases, J lost 2 bases, and 16 bases lay in between. The CDR3 has 16 residues. The chain's CDR3 is CASSASLGGAYNEQFF. The CDR3 coding sequence is TGCGCCAGCAGCGCGTCTCTAGGCGGAGCCTACAATGAGCAGTTCTTC.

This sequence joins TRBV5-5 and TRBJ2-1; D not certain. V was pared by 1 base and J by 5 bases, with 7 bases between. The CDR3 loop spans 13 amino acids. Germline-derived CDR1 and CDR2 are SGHKS and YYEKEE (reference sequence). The CDR3 here is CASSLPSNNEQFF. The CDR3 coding sequence is TGTGCCAGCAGCTTGCCATCAAACAATGAGCAGTTCTTC. Filled out from reference TRBV5-5 and TRBJ2-1, the complete variable domain reads DAGVTQSPTHLIKTRGQQVTLRCSPISGHKSVSWYQQVLGQGPQFIFQYYEKEERGRGNFPDRFSARQFPNYSSELNVNALLLGDSALYLCASSLPSNNEQFFGPGTRLTVL.

The chain uses TRBV10-3 and TRBJ2-3; 7 bases align to TRBD2. Germline assignment: CDR1 ENHRY and CDR2 SYGVKD. The CDR3 spans 14 residues. V dropped 6 bases and J dropped 5; count of bases not matched to a gene: 8. This CDR3 is CAISKDTGGDTQYF. The CDR3 DNA reads as TGTGCCATCAGCAAAGATACGGGAGGAGATACGCAGTATTTT.

This chain uses TRBV7-2 with TRBJ2-1; 9 bases are a match to TRBD2. CDR1 SGHTA and CDR2 FQGNSA come from the germline V gene. The CDR3 is 15 residues long. V was clipped by 5 bases and J by 8 bases; unmatched bases: 10. The DNA for the CDR3 is TGTGCCAGCAGCCATGGAGCGGGAGGTAACGATGAGCAGTTCTTC. Amino acid sequence: CASSHGAGGNDEQFF.

Here the CDR3 reads CASIQDRGPGNTIYF. CDR3 DNA sequence: TGTGCCAGTATCCAAGACAGGGGGCCTGGAAACACCATATATTTT. The rearrangement links TRBV19 to TRBJ1-3; 10 nucleotides agree with TRBD1. This CDR3 is built from 15 residues. Trimming at V came to 7 bases and at J to 2 bases, leaving 5 bases not matched to a gene. CDR1 and CDR2 from the germline V gene are LNHDA and SQIVND (reference sequence).

This clone has just a few counts. The V call is TRBV7-2, the J call TRBJ2-5, with 11 positions matching TRBD2. V dropped 5 bases and J dropped 2; count of bases not matched to a gene: 4. The CDR3 runs to 15 residues. Germline V gives CDR1 SGHTA, CDR2 FQGNSA. The CDR3 nucleotides read TGTGCCAGCAGCCCTATAGCGGGAGGGCAAGAGACCCAGTACTTC. Amino acids: CASSPIAGGQETQYF.

The chain couples TRBV7-3 to TRBJ2-1; D is ambiguous. Trimming removed 1 base at V and 9 bases at J, with 16 bases between. The V gene's germline CDR1 is SGHTA and CDR2 FQGTGA. The CDR3 has 15 residues. The CDR3 sequence is CASSLKAAPEVEQFF. CDR3 DNA sequence: TGTGCCAGCAGCTTAAAGGCCGCGCCTGAGGTTGAGCAGTTCTTC.

The chain couples TRBV6-2 or TRBV6-3 to TRBJ2-7; tentative D call: TRBD1 (5 bases). Trimming took off 4 bases at V and 3 bases at J, with 22 bases between the two ends. There are 17 residues in the CDR3. Germline values: CDR1 MNHEY, CDR2 SVGEGT. The CDR3 bases are TGTGCCAGCAGTTTCGGACACCCGAAGGGCGATGACTACGAGCAGTACTTC. Amino acids: CASSFGHPKGDDYEQYF.

This clone was detected a few times. V gene TRBV5-1 combines with J gene TRBJ1-4, with TRBD1 matching over 9 bases. CDR3 length equals 14 residues. V lost 2 bases to trimming and J lost 8 bases; unmatched junction nucleotides: 4. In germline, CDR1 is SGHRS, CDR2 YFSETQ. The CDR3 here is CASSFTGGDEKLFF. DNA for the CDR3: TGCGCCAGCAGCTTCACAGGGGGCGACGAAAAACTGTTTTTT.

Note on this clone: The identical CDR3 is also encoded by other nucleotide sequences in the sample. The V and J genes are TRBV18 and TRBJ1-1; the D is unclear. The CDR3 has 14 amino acids. CDR1 is KGHSH and CDR2 is LQKENI in the germline V gene. V gave up 6 bases and J gave up 0 bases, with 11 bases separating them. CDR3 region: CASSPGLMNTEAFF. The CDR3, as DNA: TGTGCCAGCTCCCCGGGTCTCATGAACACTGAAGCTTTCTTT. The whole variable domain, filled in from reference TRBV18 and TRBJ1-1, reads NAGVMQNPRHLVRRRGQEARLRCSPMKGHSHVYWYRQLPEEGLKFMVYLQKENIIDESGMPKERFSAEFPKEGPSILRIQQVVRGDSAAYFCASSPGLMNTEAFFGQGTRLTVV.

This chain connects TRBV7-6 to TRBJ1-5; D not resolved. This CDR3 is 15 amino acids long. Germline loops: CDR1 SGHVS, CDR2 FNYEAQ. Between the trimmed V and J ends, which lost 1 base and 0 bases, there was a span of 7 bases. DNA of the CDR3: TGTGCCAGCAGCTTAGGGCGGTATAGCAATCAGCCCCAGCATTTT. Amino acids: CASSLGRYSNQPQHF.

This chain joins TRBV7-9 and TRBJ1-4; TRBD1 matches at 7 bases. Germline CDR1 reads SEHNR; CDR2 reads FQNEAQ (reference sequence). V lost 4 bases, J lost 3 bases, and 5 bases stayed unmatched. This CDR3 region has 15 residues. In DNA form, the CDR3 reads TGTGCCAGCAGCTCGAACAGGGGAGCTAATGAAAAACTGTTTTTT. As protein: CASSSNRGANEKLFF.

CDR3 DNA sequence: TGTGCCAGTAGTATCTCCGCATCGAACTCTAACTATGGCTACACCTTC. Its translation: CASSISASNSNYGYTF. The J gene is TRBJ1-2, the V gene TRBV19; D unclear. CDR3 length: 16 amino acids. The germline V gene encodes CDR1 LNHDA and CDR2 SQIVND (reference sequence). Trimming pared 3 bases from V and 0 bases from J, leaving 14 bases between.

The rearrangement joins TRBV19 to TRBJ2-7, with 8 positions matching TRBD1. The V gene end was trimmed by 5 bases and the J gene end by 4 bases; junction bases not matched to a gene: 10. CDR1 is LNHDA, CDR2 SQIVND, per germline (reference sequence). This CDR3 contains 15 residues. CDR3 coding DNA: TGTGCCAGTAGTCGGGACAGGTGGGGCACTTACGAGCAGTACTTC. Translation: CASSRDRWGTYEQYF. Variable domain in full (rest from reference TRBV19 and TRBJ2-7): DGGITQSPKYLFRKEGQNVTLSCEQNLNHDAMYWYRQDPGQGLRLIYYSQIVNDFQKGDIAEGYSVSREKKESFPLTVTSAQKNPTAFYLCASSRDRWGTYEQYFGPGTRLTVT.

The chain is built from TRBV20-1 and TRBJ2-3; D is possibly TRBD2 (5 bases). V was cut by 3 bases and J by 2 bases, with 24 bases left in between. Germline loops: CDR1 DFQATT, CDR2 SNEGSKA (reference sequence). CDR3 length equals 18 residues. CDR3 DNA sequence: TGCAGTGCTAGTCCACCGCCAGGAGGACGGGTAGCCACAGATACGCAGTATTTT. Amino acids: CSASPPPGGRVATDTQYF.